The present T cell receptor (beta chain) was sequenced within a study of control samples from healthy donors and cancer patients. This clone showed up just once. Trimming shortened V by 3 bases and J by 9 bases, and 27 bases separated the two germline ends. CDR3 size: 18 residues. Germline V gene sequence: CDR1 SGHNT, CDR2 YENEEA. Assay used: immunoSEQ multiplex PCR; TCRdb lists only in-frame clones, some missing. The sample shows 150,000 to 200,000 clones, approximately 94% of them seen only once. The source material was blood. The chain employs TRBV11-3 and TRBJ1-5; unclear D gene. This TCR came from a woman in her 40s in good health. The CDR3 DNA is TGTGCCAGCAGCTTCAGTCAGGCGGCCGGCAGCCGTTTTCTGCCCCAGCATTTT. Its translation: CASSFSQAAGSRFLPQHF.